This is a list of T cell receptor beta chains from one sample in a study of T-cell reconstitution after alpha-beta-depleted transplantation in children. TCRdb itself ran the PCR reads through MiXCR, one entry per CDR3 protein. The data show roughly 200,000 distinct CDR3 sequences, with about 9.2% seen just once and less than 8% held by the top ten. The sample in question was PBMCs from the stem cell graft donor, obtained from the stem cell graft. The receptor source for this set is a human donor who donated a stem cell graft to a child with acute lymphoblastic leukemia. Both conserved end residues are part of each CDR3. Fields, in order: J gene, V gene, clone size, D gene, CDR3 protein, CDR3 DNA. A D gene is named only where the DNA matches it firmly. Not every row has a clone size; where given, it reads once, few, many or a size class.

j_call: TRBJ2-1
v_call: TRBV5-1
clone_size: many
d_call: TRBD2
cdr3_aa: CASSWETTSGTSYNEQFF
cdr3_nt: TGCGCCAGCAGCTGGGAAACAACTAGCGGCACTTCCTACAATGAGCAGTTCTTC

j_call: TRBJ2-2
v_call: TRBV11-1
clone_size: .
d_call: TRBD1
cdr3_aa: CASSSKQGQGGTGELFF
cdr3_nt: TGTGCCAGCAGCTCCAAACAAGGACAGGGCGGCACCGGGGAGCTGTTTTTT

j_call: TRBJ1-3
v_call: TRBV7-9
clone_size: .
d_call: .
cdr3_aa: CASSYKESFSGNTIYF
cdr3_nt: TGTGCCAGCAGCTATAAGGAGTCCTTCTCTGGAAACACCATATATTTT

j_call: TRBJ2-7
v_call: TRBV30
clone_size: .
d_call: .
cdr3_aa: CAWSGRVTYEQYF
cdr3_nt: TGTGCCTGGAGTGGCAGGGTAACCTACGAGCAGTACTTC

j_call: TRBJ1-1
v_call: TRBV27
clone_size: few
d_call: TRBD1
cdr3_aa: CASSFITQGLGMNTEAFF
cdr3_nt: TGTGCCAGCAGTTTTATCACACAGGGGCTTGGGATGAACACTGAAGCTTTCTTT

j_call: TRBJ2-1
v_call: TRBV5-1
clone_size: many
d_call: .
cdr3_aa: CASSLSGSVGGNEQFF
cdr3_nt: TGCGCCAGCAGCTTGTCCGGGTCCGTGGGTGGCAATGAGCAGTTCTTC

j_call: TRBJ2-2
v_call: TRBV5-1
clone_size: .
d_call: .
cdr3_aa: CASSLELTGELFF
cdr3_nt: TGCGCCAGCAGCCTCGAACTAACCGGGGAGCTGTTTTTT

j_call: TRBJ1-2
v_call: TRBV20-1
clone_size: .
d_call: .
cdr3_aa: CSAPPSGAHGGYTF
cdr3_nt: TGCAGTGCCCCCCCTTCAGGGGCGCACGGGGGCTACACCTTC

j_call: TRBJ2-3
v_call: TRBV29-1
clone_size: many
d_call: .
cdr3_aa: CSVPSGYTDTQYF
cdr3_nt: TGCAGCGTACCCTCCGGCTACACAGATACGCAGTATTTT

j_call: TRBJ2-1
v_call: TRBV5-1
clone_size: many
d_call: TRBD2
cdr3_aa: CASSLGLAGRILYRSEQFF
cdr3_nt: TGCGCCAGCAGCCTAGGACTAGCGGGGAGGATATTATACAGGTCGGAGCAGTTCTTC

j_call: TRBJ2-2
v_call: TRBV27
clone_size: .
d_call: TRBD2
cdr3_aa: CASSPLLAGGPGTGELFF
cdr3_nt: TGTGCCAGCAGTCCGCTACTAGCGGGGGGGCCTGGTACCGGGGAGCTGTTTTTT

j_call: TRBJ2-3
v_call: TRBV7-2
clone_size: .
d_call: .
cdr3_aa: CASSPWASAYPDTQYF
cdr3_nt: TGTGCCAGCAGCCCATGGGCTAGCGCTTACCCAGATACGCAGTATTTT

j_call: TRBJ2-1
v_call: TRBV3-1
clone_size: many
d_call: .
cdr3_aa: CASSQSGDRNNEQFF
cdr3_nt: TGTGCCAGCAGCCAATCGGGGGACAGAAACAATGAGCAGTTCTTC

j_call: TRBJ2-3
v_call: TRBV5-4
clone_size: few
d_call: .
cdr3_aa: CASSRASQPHTDTQYF
cdr3_nt: TGTGCCAGCAGCAGAGCTAGCCAACCACACACAGATACGCAGTATTTT

j_call: TRBJ2-2
v_call: TRBV5-1
clone_size: .
d_call: .
cdr3_aa: CASSQNAGNTGELFF
cdr3_nt: TGCGCCAGCAGCCAAAATGCAGGGAACACCGGGGAGCTGTTTTTT

j_call: TRBJ1-1
v_call: TRBV29-1
clone_size: many
d_call: .
cdr3_aa: CSVVGGGPGSTEAFF
cdr3_nt: TGCAGCGTTGTCGGGGGAGGGCCCGGGAGCACTGAAGCTTTCTTT

j_call: TRBJ2-7
v_call: TRBV7-9
clone_size: few
d_call: .
cdr3_aa: CASSLELTSVEQYF
cdr3_nt: TGTGCCAGCAGCTTAGAGCTGACGTCCGTCGAGCAGTACTTC

j_call: TRBJ1-4
v_call: TRBV20-1
clone_size: many
d_call: .
cdr3_aa: CSARAGAKLFF
cdr3_nt: TGCAGTGCTAGAGCAGGGGCCAAACTGTTTTTT

j_call: TRBJ1-5
v_call: TRBV12-3/TRBV12-4
clone_size: .
d_call: .
cdr3_aa: CASSPVGWGNQPQHF
cdr3_nt: TGTGCCAGCAGTCCGGTGGGGTGGGGCAATCAGCCCCAGCATTTT

j_call: TRBJ2-7
v_call: TRBV29-1
clone_size: many
d_call: .
cdr3_aa: CSVEIRQGTYEQYF
cdr3_nt: TGCAGCGTTGAAATAAGGCAGGGGACGTACGAGCAGTACTTC

j_call: TRBJ2-5
v_call: TRBV29-1
clone_size: many
d_call: .
cdr3_aa: CSVGRGGQQETQYF
cdr3_nt: TGCAGCGTTGGTCGGGGGGGACAGCAAGAGACCCAGTACTTC

j_call: TRBJ1-2
v_call: TRBV6-1
clone_size: many
d_call: .
cdr3_aa: CASAGFLYGYTF
cdr3_nt: TGTGCCAGCGCAGGGTTCCTCTATGGCTACACCTTC

j_call: TRBJ2-5
v_call: TRBV12-3/TRBV12-4
clone_size: many
d_call: TRBD2
cdr3_aa: CASTLRGGGGAETQYF
cdr3_nt: TGTGCCAGCACCCTCCGAGGCGGCGGGGGGGCCGAGACCCAGTACTTC

j_call: TRBJ1-1
v_call: TRBV6-4
clone_size: few
d_call: TRBD1
cdr3_aa: CASSRGPRNTEAFF
cdr3_nt: TGTGCCAGCAGCAGGGGGCCCCGAAACACTGAAGCTTTCTTT

j_call: TRBJ2-7
v_call: TRBV5-1
clone_size: .
d_call: .
cdr3_aa: CASSLGQVVYEQYF
cdr3_nt: TGCGCCAGCAGCTTGGGACAGGTAGTCTACGAGCAGTACTTC

j_call: TRBJ2-5
v_call: TRBV7-9
clone_size: many
d_call: .
cdr3_aa: CASSHGARQETQYF
cdr3_nt: TGTGCCAGCAGCCATGGGGCCCGACAAGAGACCCAGTACTTC

j_call: TRBJ2-1
v_call: TRBV11-1
clone_size: few
d_call: .
cdr3_aa: CASSFQSGATTLEQFF
cdr3_nt: TGTGCCAGCAGCTTTCAATCAGGGGCCACCACTTTAGAGCAGTTCTTC